Presented here are 29 T cell receptor beta chains from one specimen sequenced in a study of naive and memory T cell subsets. The SP2 primer and nested alpha and beta constant region primers amplified ligated cDNA in four rounds. TCRdb reprocessed the UMI-ligation and nested PCR reads via MiXCR and lists one record per CDR3 protein. Of 11,000 to 15,000 distinct CDR3 sequences listed, under 6.5% were seen once; the top ten hold around 7.5%. Treatment indicated: skin biopsy from PPD injection site in Mantoux-positive individual. An oligonucleotide containing a UMI was ligated to the 3' end of TCR cDNA. The source material was skin, sampled from a tuberculin skin test site. The receptor set was obtained from an adult in good health.

Many counts were recorded for this clonotype. The chain has TRBV18 and TRBJ2-3, with TRBD2 matching 9 bases. J lost 4 bases, V lost 6 bases, and 5 bases had no gene match. The CDR3 loop spans 14 amino acids. The germline gives CDR1 KGHSH, CDR2 LQKENI. As DNA, the CDR3 is TGTGCCAGCTCCGCGGGACTAGCACCAGATACGCAGTATTTT. Its protein is CASSAGLAPDTQYF.

At least ten counts were recorded for this clonotype. The CDR3 here is CSARIDGYLNTEAFF. CDR3 in DNA: TGCAGTGCTAGAATTGACGGCTACTTGAACACTGAAGCTTTCTTT. This chain links TRBV20-1 with TRBJ1-1, with D hard to call. The CDR3 is 15 amino acids. The V gene's germline CDR1 is DFQATT and CDR2 SNEGSKA (reference sequence). Between the trimmed V and J ends, which lost 2 bases and 0 bases, there was a span of 13 bases.

This clonotype was counted many times. V usage is TRBV15 and J usage is TRBJ2-3, with 15 bases aligning to TRBD2. The germline V gene encodes CDR1 LNHNV and CDR2 YYDKDF (reference sequence). V gave up 8 bases and J gave up 2 bases; unmatched junction bases: 5. The CDR3 totals 16 residues. CDR3 nucleotides: TGTGCCACCGCCGGGACTAGCGGGGGGATCACAGATACGCAGTATTTT. This translates into CATAGTSGGITDTQYF.

The table lists this clonotype with many counts. The chain couples TRBV3-1 to TRBJ1-6, with 7 bases lining up with TRBD1. Unmatched junction bases numbered 5, after V lost 2 bases and J lost 7 bases. Germline assignment: CDR1 LGHDT and CDR2 YNNKEL (reference sequence). CDR3 length equals 15 residues. The CDR3 coding sequence is TGTGCCAGCAGCCAACATCAGGGGGGGAATTCACCCCTCCACTTT. Translating it yields CASSQHQGGNSPLHF.

This clonotype was found many times. This sequence joins TRBV20-1 and TRBJ2-5; 7 bases map to TRBD1. The CDR3 totals 15 residues. CDR1 DFQATT and CDR2 SNEGSKA come from the germline V gene (reference sequence). Trimming at V came to 5 bases and at J to 4 bases, leaving 13 bases not matched to a gene. CDR3 in DNA: TGCAGTGCTGTACAACCAGGGGGTAGGGCAGAGACCCAGTACTTC. Its protein is CSAVQPGGRAETQYF.

In this sample, this clonotype is medium-sized. The J gene is TRBJ2-7, the V gene TRBV30, with 8 bases that match TRBD1. This CDR3 has 13 residues. Germline V gene lookup returns CDR1 GTSNPN and CDR2 SVGIG (reference sequence). The ends lost 5 bases at V and 0 bases at J; junction bases unmatched: 3. The CDR3 nucleotides read TGTGCCTGGGACAGGGGCCACTCCTACGAGCAGTACTTC. Translating gives CAWDRGHSYEQYF.

About this clonotype itself: A clone one base away is much larger, so this may be a read error. This CDR3 reads CAVLSGTRTGELFF. DNA of the CDR3: TGTGCCGTCCTCTCCGGGACGCGTACCGGGGAGCTGTTTTTT. The gene calls are TRBV6-5 and TRBJ2-2; D possibly uses TRBD1 or TRBD2 (5 bases each). In germline, CDR1 is MNHEY, CDR2 SVGAGI. This CDR3 is 14 amino acids long. The V end lost 11 bases, the J end lost 5 bases, and 18 bases lay between the germline ends.

This clonotype has only a few counts. The rearrangement uses TRBV7-2 and TRBJ1-4; D remains ambiguous. Trimming cost V 3 bases and J 5 bases, with 7 bases left between them. Germline CDR1 is SGHTA and CDR2 is FQGNSA. The CDR3 has 13 residues. CDR3 amino acids: CASSFAYNEKLFF. In DNA, the CDR3 is TGTGCCAGCAGCTTCGCATACAATGAAAAACTGTTTTTT.

This clonotype was seen ten or more times. The chain uses TRBV29-1 and TRBJ2-7; the D gene is possibly TRBD1 (6 bases). The CDR3 covers 14 residues. V was shortened by 7 bases and J by 2 bases, with 18 bases between the two germline ends. Per the germline V gene, CDR1 is SQVTM and CDR2 is ANQGSEA. This chain's CDR3 is CSARTDPSTYEQYF. The CDR3 DNA sequence: TGCAGCGCCCGGACAGATCCATCTACCTACGAGCAGTACTTC.

This clonotype is large (0.1 to 1%) in the sample. This chain uses TRBV20-1 with TRBJ2-2; 8 positions agree with TRBD2. This CDR3 spans 14 amino acids. Per the germline V gene, CDR1 is DFQATT and CDR2 is SNEGSKA (reference sequence). After removal of 5 bases from V and 6 bases from J, the junction contained 8 bases not matched to a gene. Here the CDR3 DNA reads TGCAGTGCTTGGTCGGCGGGGGGTTCCGGGGAGCTGTTTTTT. Amino acids: CSAWSAGGSGELFF.

At least ten counts were recorded for this clonotype. This sequence joins TRBV12-3 or TRBV12-4 and TRBJ2-5; TRBD2 agrees at 7 bases. This CDR3 contains 13 residues. The V gene end was trimmed by 7 bases and the J gene end by 4 bases; junction bases not matched to a gene: 6. The CDR3 DNA sequence: TGTGCCAGCACTCAGTGGGGGGGAGAGACCCAGTACTTC. This gives the protein CASTQWGGETQYF.

There are many counts of this clonotype. The chain recombines TRBV7-9 with TRBJ1-5; D ambiguous. Germline V gene data show CDR1 as SEHNR and CDR2 as FQNEAQ (reference sequence). The CDR3 runs to 14 residues. V lost 0 bases and J 3 bases, leaving 6 bases between the germline ends. The CDR3 coding sequence is TGTGCCAGCAGCTTAGCGAATCCCAATCAGCCCCAGCATTTT. Its translation is CASSLANPNQPQHF.

The genes are TRBV5-4 and TRBJ1-2; 11 bases are a match to TRBD1. The CDR3 covers 14 residues. V was clipped by 3 bases and J by 8 bases; unmatched bases: 6. Germline CDR1 reads SGHNT; CDR2 reads YYREEE (reference sequence). CDR3 DNA sequence: TGTGCCAGCAGCTCGGACAGGGGGCGCGGAGGCTACACCTTC. Amino acid sequence: CASSSDRGRGGYTF. The full variable domain, in which reference TRBV5-4 and TRBJ1-2 provide the parts outside the CDR3, is ETGVTQSPTHLIKTRGQQVTLRCSSQSGHNTVSWYQQALGQGPQFIFQYYREEENGRGNFPPRFSGLQFPNYSSELNVNALELDDSALYLCASSSDRGRGGYTFGSGTRLTVV.

This clonotype has ten or more counts. The CDR3 loop reads CASSFGQLNTEAFF. CDR3 sequence (DNA): TGTGCCAGCAGCTTCGGACAGTTGAACACTGAAGCTTTCTTT. V usage is TRBV11-2 and J usage is TRBJ1-1; possibly TRBD1 for D (6 bases). Germline values: CDR1 SGHAT, CDR2 FQNNGV. The CDR3 sequence is 14 residues long. V was clipped by 3 bases and J by 0 bases, with 8 bases between them.

Relative to its sample, this clonotype is medium-sized. The chain uses TRBV29-1 and TRBJ2-5; D call uncertain. Germline CDR1 is SQVTM and CDR2 is ANQGSEA. The CDR3 has 12 amino acids. V lost 0 bases, J lost 4 bases, and 6 bases lay in between. DNA for the CDR3: TGCAGCGTTGAAGAGTGGGTAGAGACCCAGTACTTC. It codes for CSVEEWVETQYF.

This clonotype was seen many times. The chain combines TRBV5-4 with TRBJ2-7; D gene uncertain. CDR1 and CDR2 (germline): SGHNT, YYREEE (reference sequence). The CDR3 is made up of 14 amino acids. V gave up 5 bases and J gave up 6 bases, with 18 bases separating them. The CDR3 protein is CASRLDSTRGEQYF. Here the CDR3 DNA reads TGTGCCAGCAGACTTGACTCCACGAGAGGCGAGCAGTACTTC.

This clonotype was observed at least ten times. The genes are TRBV12-3 or TRBV12-4 and TRBJ1-3, with D unresolved. Trimming took off 3 bases at V and 3 bases at J, with 0 bases between the two ends. This CDR3 is 11 amino acids long. The DNA of the CDR3 is TGTGCCAGCAGTTTTGGAAACACCATATATTTT. It specifies CASSFGNTIYF.

The chain employs TRBV20-1 and TRBJ1-4, with TRBD1 matching 8 bases. The V gene end was trimmed by 2 bases and the J gene end by 11 bases; junction bases not matched to a gene: 10. CDR3 length equals 14 residues. CDR1 and CDR2 from the germline V gene are DFQATT and SNEGSKA (reference sequence). The CDR3 coding sequence is TGCAGTGCTAGATCCTCCCGGACAGGGTACAAACTGTTTTTT. It specifies CSARSSRTGYKLFF.

V usage is TRBV20-1 and J usage is TRBJ2-4; 10 positions agree with TRBD2. From germline, CDR1 is DFQATT and CDR2 SNEGSKA (reference sequence). V lost 8 bases to trimming and J lost 6 bases; unmatched junction nucleotides: 13. The CDR3 extends over 15 amino acids. The DNA for the CDR3 is TGCAGTACCACCTCGGGGACTAGCGCAGGAAACATTCAGTACTTC. Its protein product is CSTTSGTSAGNIQYF.

In this sample, this clonotype turned up a few times. The rearrangement joins TRBV3-1 to TRBJ1-2, with a tentative D call TRBD1 (5 bases). Germline loops: CDR1 LGHDT, CDR2 YNNKEL (reference sequence). Trimming stripped 0 bases from V and 12 bases from J, with 14 bases between. CDR3 length: 13 amino acids. The CDR3 loop is CASSQDGWRGHTF. The CDR3 DNA reads as TGTGCCAGCAGCCAAGATGGTTGGCGGGGCCACACCTTC.

Sample share makes this clonotype medium-sized (0.01 to 0.1%). The rearrangement uses TRBV20-1 and TRBJ2-3; 9 positions match TRBD2. V gave up 5 bases and J gave up 5 bases; unmatched junction bases: 8. This CDR3 is 14 amino acids long. The germline V gene has CDR1 DFQATT and CDR2 SNEGSKA (reference sequence). DNA of the CDR3: TGCAGTGCTGATGCTAGCGGGGCAGTAGATACGCAGTATTTT. It is translated as CSADASGAVDTQYF.

This clonotype is categorized as medium-sized. CDR3 loop: CASSSGPSREQYF. CDR3 nucleotide sequence: TGTGCCAGCAGTTCGGGGCCATCCCGCGAGCAGTACTTC. The chain joins TRBV28 to TRBJ2-7, with D tentatively TRBD1 or TRBD2 (5 bases each). Germline V gene lookup returns CDR1 MDHEN and CDR2 SYDVKM. This CDR3 is built from 13 residues. V lost 4 bases, J lost 6 bases, and 13 bases lay in between.

By proportion, this clonotype is medium-sized (0.01 to 0.1%). The chain is built from TRBV6-5 and TRBJ2-3; TRBD1 aligns across 9 bases. The J segment lost 3 bases and the V segment lost 6 bases, leaving 7 bases of the junction unmatched. CDR1 is MNHEY and CDR2 is SVGAGI in the germline V gene. This CDR3 is 15 amino acids long. The CDR3 spells CASRRPGQGTDTQYF. The CDR3 region has the DNA TGTGCCAGCAGACGTCCGGGACAGGGAACAGATACGCAGTATTTT.

This clonotype was detected ten times or more. This rearrangement joins TRBV20-1 to TRBJ2-3; the match to TRBD2 covers 12 bases. The CDR3 loop spans 16 amino acids. V lost 6 bases and J lost 6; bases outside the gene matches: 13. Germline CDR1 and CDR2: DFQATT and SNEGSKA (reference sequence). CDR3 nucleotide sequence: TGCAGTGCGGACGCTACTAGCGGGGGGTCGAGGGATACGCAGTATTTT. It codes for CSADATSGGSRDTQYF.

In this sample, this clonotype turned up many times. This chain connects TRBV7-9 to TRBJ1-2; possible D gene TRBD1, 5 bases. Germline V lookup: CDR1 SEHNR, CDR2 FQNEAQ (reference sequence). The CDR3 is made up of 15 amino acids. Trimming pared 5 bases from V and 4 bases from J, leaving 17 bases between. The CDR3 reads CASSLGGIQAYGYTF. The DNA of the CDR3 is TGTGCCAGCAGCCTGGGCGGGATACAGGCCTATGGCTACACCTTC.

This clonotype was counted at least ten times. The rearrangement joins TRBV20-1 to TRBJ1-6, with D unresolved. CDR3 size: 12 residues. Between the trimmed V and J ends, which lost 7 bases and 7 bases, there was a span of 11 bases. Germline V lookup: CDR1 DFQATT, CDR2 SNEGSKA (reference sequence). The chain's CDR3 is CSGRTGNSPLHF. The CDR3, as DNA: TGCAGTGGCAGGACGGGAAATTCACCCCTCCACTTT.

This clonotype turned up a few times. This chain joins TRBV6-2 or TRBV6-3 and TRBJ2-6, with D perhaps TRBD2 (6 bases). Deletions cut 2 bases from V and 2 bases from J, with 22 bases between. Looked up from germline, CDR1 is MNHEY and CDR2 is SVGEGT. The CDR3 totals 20 residues. The DNA of the CDR3 is TGTGCCAGCAGTTACCTATTCGGCTTTCCCCAGCGGGCTGGGGCCAACGTCCTGACTTTC. Translated: CASSYLFGFPQRAGANVLTF.

This clonotype occurred many times. This chain uses TRBV7-3 with TRBJ2-3; D possibly matches TRBD1 or TRBD2 (5 bases each). The ends were cut back, 2 bases at V and 6 bases at J, with 15 bases in the middle. Germline CDR1 SGHTA, CDR2 FQGTGA. This CDR3 region has 15 residues. CDR3 sequence reads: CASSLYAQRGDTQYF. The CDR3 nucleotides read TGTGCCAGCAGCTTATACGCACAGAGGGGTGATACGCAGTATTTT.

This clonotype was found many times. The chain has TRBV7-3 and TRBJ2-3; D unresolved. V was pared by 4 bases and J by 8 bases, with 10 bases between. Germline V gives CDR1 SGHTA, CDR2 FQGTGA. CDR3 length: 12 amino acids. CDR3 loop: CASSSPGSTQYF. The CDR3 coding sequence is TGTGCCAGCAGCTCCCCGGGTAGTACGCAGTATTTT.